This TCR beta chain was sequenced for a study of shared T cell receptors in the human thymus. The CDR3 spans 14 residues. Germline assignment: CDR1 LGHNA and CDR2 YSLEER. V was pared by 0 bases and J by 7 bases, with 10 bases between. Sequencing used immunoSEQ multiplex PCR; TCRdb keeps in-frame clones, though not all of them. The sample records 450,000 to 650,000 clones, approximately 78% being singletons. This clone was seen once. The same specimen was also included in a second study, on human thymus T cells. That work contributes: Healthy Finnish infants having corrective surgery for congenital heart defects served as donors. Resections removed during corrective heart surgery provided the thymus tissue used. Thymic and blood repertoires seemed to show skewed V and J gene use. Thymic repertoires from unrelated individuals overlapped highly, related research reported.

The receptor was derived from a boy in the first two years of life with a congenital heart defect. Sequenced sample: thymocytes. The chain uses TRBV4-3 and TRBJ2-1; no reliable D call. CDR3 protein: CASSQEFRINEQFF. The CDR3 coding sequence is TGCGCCAGCAGCCAAGAATTCAGGATTAATGAGCAGTTCTTC.